The following is a T cell receptor (beta chain) sequence with its context. The germline V gene has CDR1 MGHRA and CDR2 YSYEKL. The CDR3 has 16 residues. V was cut by 1 base and J by 7 bases, with 17 bases left in between. Positive CCR7 selection of CD45RO-negative cells yielded the naive CD8 cells, and terminally differentiated effector memory CD45RA+ cells were excluded. These data originate in a study of shared clonotypes between healthy human individuals. Deep-level assay runs were performed. Clones were sequenced by immunoSEQ multiplex PCR, and TCRdb holds only the in-frame ones, with some missing. The sample lists millions of clones, about 92% occurring once.

V gene TRBV4-1 combines with J gene TRBJ2-1; D is possibly TRBD2 (7 bases). Source material: naive CD8+ T cells from PBMCs. This receptor was taken from a man between 18 and 29 years old in good health. Some clones in this sample may be carry-over from other donors' samples. This CDR3 reads CASSQAGEGLWNEQFF. The DNA for the CDR3 is TGCGCCAGCAGCCAAGCAGGGGAGGGCCTTTGGAATGAGCAGTTCTTC.